The 20 T cell receptor beta chains below were found in one sample sequenced in a study of blood T cells in healthy people across ages (dated by TCRdb to the mid-2010s). Library creation used 5' RACE. Sequenced using an Illumina HiSeq 2500. A second roughly 6 to 11 cycle PCR used a sample-barcoded 5' primer and a J-beta primer mix. TCRdb applied fastp at Q25 and MiXCR to the public reads, then kept only in-frame beta chains. Each CDR3 protein appears once, grouped with its most common genes and DNA. The sample contains about 970,000 distinct CDR3 sequences, about 53% of them found a single time. Of the sample, 20% to 25% falls within the top ten clones. The specimen sequenced was blood. The receptors were gathered from a woman aged 60-70 years in good health.

The chain uses TRBV7-2 and TRBJ2-7; 15 bases map to TRBD2. The CDR3 length is 16 residues. In germline, CDR1 is SGHTA, CDR2 FQGNSA. V shed 4 bases and J 2 bases; nucleotides not matched to a gene: 3. Here the CDR3 reads CASSSGLAGGAYEQYF. The CDR3 DNA sequence: TGTGCCAGCAGCTCGGGACTAGCGGGAGGTGCCTACGAGCAGTACTTC.

Remarks on this clonotype: Its ends do not fully match the called genes, so a read error is possible. V usage is TRBV7-9 and J usage is TRBJ2-7, with unresolved D. Germline V gene sequence: CDR1 SEHNR, CDR2 FQNEAQ (reference sequence). The CDR3 covers 13 residues. The CDR3 DNA is TGTGACAGCAGCCCCCAAAGCACCTACGAGCAGTACTTC. The encoded protein is CDSSPQSTYEQYF. Complete variable domain (other parts from reference TRBV7-9 and TRBJ2-7): DTGVSQNPRHKITKRGQNVTFRCDPISEHNRLYWYRQTLGQGPEFLTYFQNEAQLEKSRLLSDRFSAERPKGSFSTLEIQRTEQGDSAMYLCDSSPQSTYEQYFGPGTRLTVT.

The CDR3 DNA is TGTGCCAGCAGCTTGGAATGGAGCTCCTATAATTCACCCCTCCACTTT. Translated: CASSLEWSSYNSPLHF. V gene TRBV5-5 combines with J gene TRBJ1-6; D is ambiguous. V lost 0 bases, J lost 0 bases, and 7 bases lay in between. The CDR3 loop spans 16 amino acids. Germline CDR1 is SGHKS and CDR2 is YYEKEE (reference sequence).

The V gene is TRBV4-1, the J gene TRBJ2-1, with 14 bases that match TRBD2. V was clipped by 5 bases and J by 9 bases; unmatched bases: 15. The CDR3 runs to 18 residues. Germline V lookup: CDR1 MGHRA, CDR2 YSYEKL. CDR3 bases: TGCGCCAGCAGCTCTTATCGTGGGACTAGCGGGAGAGGGAGTGAGCAGTTCTTC. Protein: CASSSYRGTSGRGSEQFF.

The J gene is TRBJ2-5, the V gene TRBV20-1; no firm D call. Per the germline V gene, CDR1 is DFQATT and CDR2 is SNEGSKA (reference sequence). V shed 3 bases and J shed 3 bases, with 5 bases lying between them. This CDR3 is built from 11 residues. The DNA for the CDR3 is TGCAGTGCTAGCAAGAAAGAGACCCAGTACTTC. Translation gives CSASKKETQYF.

V and J are TRBV6-2 or TRBV6-3 and TRBJ1-1, with D possibly being TRBD1 (5 bases). CDR3 length equals 14 residues. The V and J ends lost 2 bases and 1 base respectively, with 8 bases between them. Per the germline V gene, CDR1 is MNHEY and CDR2 is SVGEGT. In nucleotides, the CDR3 is TGTGCCAGCAGTTACCGGACAACGAACACTGAAGCTTTCTTT. Residues: CASSYRTTNTEAFF.

The rearrangement links TRBV28 to TRBJ2-3; 9 nucleotides line up with TRBD2. Germline CDR1 is MDHEN and CDR2 is SYDVKM. J lost 2 bases, V lost 6 bases, and 15 bases had no gene match. There are 18 residues in the CDR3. The CDR3 is CASREGGELAGLTDTQYF. The CDR3 DNA sequence: TGTGCCAGCAGGGAAGGGGGGGAGCTAGCGGGGCTCACAGATACGCAGTATTTT.

The V call is TRBV7-3, the J call TRBJ2-4; TRBD2 matches 12 bases. This CDR3 contains 19 residues. The germline gives CDR1 SGHTA, CDR2 FQGTGA. V lost 6 bases and J lost 0; bases outside the gene matches: 12. CDR3 DNA: TGTGCCAGCAGATCGACCGGGACTAGCGGGCCTTTAGCCAAAAACATTCAGTACTTC. It specifies CASRSTGTSGPLAKNIQYF.

The chain has TRBV10-3 and TRBJ2-1, with 8 bases that match TRBD2. The DNA end favors TRBJ2-7, so the J call may be wrong. The germline CDR1 and CDR2 sequences are ENHRY and SYGVKD. This CDR3 contains 13 residues. The CDR3 sequence is CATEAGGFNEQYF. CDR3 DNA sequence: TGTGCCACCGAGGCGGGAGGTTTTAATGAGCAGTACTTC.

A single count supports this clonotype. The rearrangement joins TRBV5-1 to TRBJ1-1; no definite D call. The CDR3 is 15 residues long. V lost 0 bases, J lost 2 bases, and 11 bases lay in between. Germline CDR1 is SGHRS and CDR2 is YFSETQ. The chain's CDR3 is CASSLVGSLNTEAFF. CDR3 nucleotides: TGCGCCAGCAGCTTGGTAGGCAGCCTAAACACTGAAGCTTTCTTT.

This clonotype occurred once. The V gene is TRBV3-1, the J gene TRBJ2-5; 7 bases line up with TRBD2. Germline lookup yields CDR1 LGHDT and CDR2 YNNKEL (reference sequence). The length of the CDR3 is 16 residues. The V gene end was trimmed by 4 bases and the J gene end by 11 bases; junction bases not matched to a gene: 19. CDR3 sequence: CASSPLAETRSGEQYF. The CDR3 DNA follows: TGTGCCAGCAGCCCCCTAGCGGAGACTAGGTCCGGTGAGCAGTACTTC.

This clonotype has a handful of counts. V is TRBV2 and J is TRBJ2-3; a possible D gene is TRBD2 (7 bases). The germline V gene encodes CDR1 SNHLY and CDR2 FYNNEI. The CDR3 covers 13 residues. V lost 1 base to trimming and J lost 8 bases, with 10 bases between them. The CDR3 spells CASSEGGGLTQYF. The CDR3 DNA reads TGTGCCAGCAGTGAAGGGGGGGGCCTTACGCAGTATTTT.

The genes are TRBV28 and TRBJ1-5; possible D gene TRBD1, 5 bases. V was cut by 5 bases and J by 3 bases, with 11 bases left in between. This CDR3 has 14 residues. Per the germline V gene, CDR1 is MDHEN and CDR2 is SYDVKM. CDR3 coding DNA: TGTGCCAGCAGTCCGACAGCGCTCAATCAGCCCCAGCATTTT. Translation: CASSPTALNQPQHF.

This clonotype was detected ten times or more. The chain has TRBV7-2 and TRBJ1-5; possibly TRBD1 for D (5 bases). Germline loops: CDR1 SGHTA, CDR2 FQGNSA. V lost 3 bases, J lost 4 bases, and 13 bases lay in between. This CDR3 has 15 residues. CDR3 bases: TGTGCCAGCAGCTTCCGACGGAGGGGTAATCAGCCCCAGCATTTT. It encodes CASSFRRRGNQPQHF.

This clonotype was found a few times. This sequence joins TRBV10-3 and TRBJ2-3; TRBD2 matches 8 bases. The V segment lost 4 bases and the J segment 7 bases; nucleotides outside the gene matches: 7. The CDR3 consists of 14 residues. Germline CDR1 and CDR2: ENHRY and SYGVKD. As DNA, the CDR3 is TGTGCCATCAGTGGGTGGACTAGCAACTATACGCAGTATTTT. This gives the protein CAISGWTSNYTQYF.

The chain has TRBV5-1 and TRBJ2-1; 9 bases align to TRBD2. This CDR3 spans 16 amino acids. Trimming at V came to 4 bases and at J to 2 bases, leaving 7 bases not matched to a gene. The germline CDR1 and CDR2 sequences are SGHRS and YFSETQ. CDR3 amino acids: CASSQKTSGPYNEQFF. In DNA, the CDR3 is TGCGCCAGCAGCCAGAAGACTAGCGGTCCCTACAATGAGCAGTTCTTC. Full variable domain (outside the CDR3, taken from reference TRBV5-1 and TRBJ2-1): KAGVTQTPRYLIKTRGQQVTLSCSPISGHRSVSWYQQTPGQGLQFLFEYFSETQRNKGNFPGRFSGRQFSNSRSEMNVSTLELGDSALYLCASSQKTSGPYNEQFFGPGTRLTVL.

The chain uses TRBV9 and TRBJ2-7, with D perhaps TRBD1 (6 bases). Germline values: CDR1 SGDLS, CDR2 YYNGEE. The germline V and J ends were trimmed by 0 bases and 7 bases, with 14 bases remaining between them. The length of the CDR3 is 14 residues. The CDR3 loop is CASSVDGRGNEQYF. The CDR3 DNA reads TGTGCCAGCAGCGTAGATGGCAGGGGCAATGAGCAGTACTTC.

This chain uses TRBV20-1 with TRBJ2-5; D not resolved. The CDR3 has 11 amino acids. The germline V and J ends were trimmed by 1 base and 4 bases, with 4 bases remaining between them. Germline V gene data show CDR1 as DFQATT and CDR2 as SNEGSKA (reference sequence). The CDR3: CSARGPETQYF. The CDR3 DNA sequence: TGCAGTGCTAGAGGTCCAGAGACCCAGTACTTC.

The chain links TRBV7-2 to TRBJ2-1; a weak D match, TRBD2 (6 bases). Trimming cost V 1 base and J 4 bases, with 11 bases left between them. The CDR3 spans 15 residues. Germline CDR1 SGHTA, CDR2 FQGNSA. In nucleotides, the CDR3 is TGTGCCAGCAGCTTAGGGACTACGGTATACAATGAGCAGTTCTTC. Protein sequence: CASSLGTTVYNEQFF.

The chain has TRBV5-1 and TRBJ2-2; TRBD1 or TRBD2 may be the D gene (5 bases each). Germline values: CDR1 SGHRS, CDR2 YFSETQ. V dropped 7 bases and J dropped 5 bases, with 15 bases sitting between them. The CDR3 has 14 residues. The CDR3 is CASLGTGNTGELFF. In DNA form, the CDR3 reads TGCGCCAGCTTGGGGACGGGGAATACCGGGGAGCTGTTTTTT.